This T cell receptor (beta chain) was identified in a study of T-cell reconstitution after alpha-beta-depleted transplantation in children. Regarding the study as a whole: Several patients had high TCRbeta diversity at day 60; it came from surviving recipient T cells and thymic progenitors.

This CDR3 has 13 residues. Trimming stripped 5 bases from V and 5 bases from J, with 13 bases between. Germline CDR1 is SGHVS and CDR2 is FNYEAQ. Unique molecular identifiers were used to barcode this TCRbeta library. TCRdb re-analysed the PCR reads in MiXCR, keeping a single row per CDR3 protein. The sample has roughly 310,000 distinct CDR3 sequences, around 25% seen once; the top ten hold approximately 11%. Comments on this clonotype: What it binds is not known.

The TCR originated in a male patient younger than 18 who had a stem cell transplant for acute lymphoblastic leukemia, so the T cells may come from the graft donor. The sample consisted of PBMCs, mostly from graft donor cells, taken 180 days after TCRalphabeta/CD19-depleted stem cell transplant. The rearrangement links TRBV7-6 to TRBJ2-7; no reliable D call. CDR3 amino acids: CASSLGQENEQYF. The CDR3 bases are TGTGCCAGCAGCCTCGGGCAGGAGAACGAGCAGTACTTC.